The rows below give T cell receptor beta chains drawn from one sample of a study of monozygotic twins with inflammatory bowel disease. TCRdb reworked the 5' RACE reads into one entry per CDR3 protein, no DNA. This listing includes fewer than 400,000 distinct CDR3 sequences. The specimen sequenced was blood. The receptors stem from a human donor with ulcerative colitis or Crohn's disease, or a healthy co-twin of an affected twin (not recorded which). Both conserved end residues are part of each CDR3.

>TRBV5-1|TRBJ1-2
CASSGIDSDSYGYTF
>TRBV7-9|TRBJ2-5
CASSLALEVWETQYF
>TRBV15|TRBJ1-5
CATSRVGGTQPQHF
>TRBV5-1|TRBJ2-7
CASKTEQLHEQYF
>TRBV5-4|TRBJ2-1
CASSYPGTGLNEQFF
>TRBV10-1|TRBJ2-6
CAKYRDGANVLTF
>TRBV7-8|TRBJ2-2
CASSPRLVGSGELFF
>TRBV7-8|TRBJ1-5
CASSLAGGQGGQPQHF
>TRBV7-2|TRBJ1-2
CASRDPRGDRSDGYTF
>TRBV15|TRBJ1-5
CATSTKVGQANQPQHF
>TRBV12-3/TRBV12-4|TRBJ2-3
CASRPGLAGESTDTQYF
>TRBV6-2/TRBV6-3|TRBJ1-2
CASSYSPDLAEGYTF
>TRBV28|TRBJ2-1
CASSLLGGGWYNEQFF
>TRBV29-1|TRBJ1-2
CSVEGTPGGYGYTF
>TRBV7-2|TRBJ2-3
CASKPGPAMDTQYF
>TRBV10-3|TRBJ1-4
CAISGVGGYNEKLFF
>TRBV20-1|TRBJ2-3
CSARRSGGRNTQYF
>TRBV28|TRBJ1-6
CASSLPDLTSPLHF
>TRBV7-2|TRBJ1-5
CASSPPGVGGQPQHF
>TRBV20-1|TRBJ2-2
CSAPTSGSVTGELFF
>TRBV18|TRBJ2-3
CASSPLHTDTQYF
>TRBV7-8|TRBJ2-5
CASSLGLAAEQETQYF
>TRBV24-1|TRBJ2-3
CATSDPGQGVADTQYF
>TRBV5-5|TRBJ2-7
CASSFGRMSSYEQYF
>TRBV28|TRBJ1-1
CASSLDDRSVAFF
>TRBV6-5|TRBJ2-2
CASSYPRINTGELFF
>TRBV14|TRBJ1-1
CASSQEKKNTEAFF
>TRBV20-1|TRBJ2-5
CSASSGTGVQETQYF
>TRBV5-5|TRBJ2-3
CASSQPISFTDTQYF
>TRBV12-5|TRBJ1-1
CASTRGMNTEAFF
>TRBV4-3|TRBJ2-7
CASSQVDGPIYEQYF